This T cell receptor (beta chain) appears in the sequencing data of a study of shared T cell receptors in the human thymus. CDR3 length equals 16 residues. Germline CDR1 reads SGHVS; CDR2 reads FNYEAQ. J gave up 3 bases and V 0 bases, and 4 bases lay outside the gene matches. In this sample, this clone turned up a few times. This table comes from immunoSEQ multiplex PCR, and its TCRdb copy is limited to in-frame clones, with some not included. The table records some 700,000 clones, 70% to 90% of them present only once. This same sample was also taken into another study, of human thymus T cells. That paper adds: Thymic and blood repertoires showed apparently biased V and J gene usage.

The clonotype comes from a boy younger than two with a congenital heart defect. Sequenced: thymocytes. The chain couples TRBV7-6 to TRBJ2-2; TRBD1 matches at 7 bases. The chain's CDR3 is CASSLAQGEHTGELFF. DNA of the CDR3: TGTGCCAGCAGCTTAGCCCAGGGGGAACACACCGGGGAGCTGTTTTTT.